This T cell receptor beta chain was captured by sequencing in a study of naive and memory T cell subsets. This clonotype was seen at least ten times. The SP2 primer and nested alpha and beta constant region primers amplified ligated cDNA in four rounds. TCRdb used MiXCR to reprocess the 5' RACE reads, holding one entry per CDR3 protein. This sample carries about 62,000 distinct CDR3 sequences, 8% to 9% of them seen once, and the ten largest clones take over 15%. A UMI-containing oligonucleotide was joined by 3' ligation to the TCR cDNA template. Reverse transcription used DNase-treated unsorted total RNA, aiming for about 1 to 1000 ng. The TCR originated in a female donor in good health.

CDR3 sequence reads: CASSSDPGLYEQYF. The CDR3 coding sequence is TGTGCCAGCAGTTCGGACCCCGGACTATACGAGCAGTACTTC. The V and J genes are TRBV28 and TRBJ2-7, with a possible D match to TRBD2 (6 bases). CDR3 length: 14 residues. V was clipped by 4 bases and J by 4 bases, with 14 bases between them. Germline CDR1 and CDR2: MDHEN and SYDVKM.